These 30 T cell receptor beta chains were all obtained from the same sample, sequenced in a study of cytomegalovirus exposure and HLA in healthy donors. PCR primers comprised 60 Vbeta and 13 Jbeta primers. Sequencing used immunoSEQ multiplex PCR; TCRdb keeps in-frame clones, though not all of them. The sample has hundreds of thousands of clones; about 89% are singletons. Sequenced input: PBMCs. The receptors here all came from a young woman in good health and CMV-seronegative.

This chain uses TRBV7-2 with TRBJ2-1, with 7 bases aligning to TRBD2. The CDR3 is 16 residues long. Trimming took 1 base from V and 10 from J; bases not matched to a gene: 13. The germline CDR1 and CDR2 sequences are SGHTA and FQGNSA. DNA for the CDR3: TGTGCCAGCAGCTTAGACTGGACTAGTGGTGTTCGGGAGCAGTTCTTC. It codes for CASSLDWTSGVREQFF.

The rearrangement uses TRBV11-3 and TRBJ1-2; D is perhaps TRBD1 (6 bases). This CDR3 comprises 18 residues. Germline V lookup: CDR1 SGHNT, CDR2 YENEEA. Trimming shortened V by 5 bases and J by 4 bases, and 26 bases separated the two germline ends. The CDR3 sequence: CASSPSRTLRGGGYGYTF. The CDR3 DNA follows: TGTGCCAGCAGCCCCTCTCGGACATTGCGAGGGGGTGGCTATGGCTACACCTTC.

The chain uses TRBV19 and TRBJ2-7; 7 positions agree with TRBD2. The CDR3 runs to 13 residues. Germline-derived CDR1 and CDR2 are LNHDA and SQIVND (reference sequence). V lost 6 bases to trimming and J lost 2 bases; unmatched junction nucleotides: 4. In DNA, the CDR3 is TGTGCCAGTAGCTATGGGGGGGCCTACGAGCAGTACTTC. It specifies CASSYGGAYEQYF.

The chain carries TRBV4-1 and TRBJ2-3; 8 bases line up with TRBD2. From germline, CDR1 is MGHRA and CDR2 YSYEKL. The CDR3 length is 17 residues. After removal of 2 bases from V and 9 bases from J, the junction contained 16 bases not matched to a gene. The CDR3 bases are TGCGCCAGCAGCCAATCCCGGGGACTAGGGCCTAGGACGACGCAGTATTTT. Its protein is CASSQSRGLGPRTTQYF.

The chain joins TRBV7-9 to TRBJ2-1, with D possibly being TRBD1 (6 bases). Germline lookup yields CDR1 SEHNR and CDR2 FQNEAQ (reference sequence). This CDR3 region has 13 residues. The V end lost 5 bases, the J end lost 9 bases, and 14 bases lay between the germline ends. This CDR3 is CASSTRQASEQFF. CDR3 in DNA: TGTGCCAGCAGCACCAGACAGGCTAGTGAGCAGTTCTTC.

This clone was seen more than once but under ten times. The J gene is TRBJ2-1, the V gene TRBV7-2, with TRBD2 identical over 13 bases. The CDR3 is made up of 16 amino acids. The germline V gene encodes CDR1 SGHTA and CDR2 FQGNSA. The ends lost 3 bases at V and 6 bases at J; junction bases unmatched: 5. The CDR3 DNA is TGTGCCAGCAGCTTCTGGGGGACTAGCGGGATCAATGAGCAGTTCTTC. This translates into CASSFWGTSGINEQFF. Full variable domain (outside the CDR3, taken from reference TRBV7-2 and TRBJ2-1): GAGVSQSPSNKVTEKGKDVELRCDPISGHTALYWYRQSLGQGLEFLIYFQGNSAPDKSGLPSDRFSAERTGGSVSTLTIQRTQQEDSAVYLCASSFWGTSGINEQFFGPGTRLTVL.

The chain links TRBV19 to TRBJ2-1; TRBD2 matches at 7 bases. The V gene's germline CDR1 is LNHDA and CDR2 SQIVND (reference sequence). This CDR3 contains 14 residues. Germline trimming cut 5 bases from V and 4 bases from J; bases unmatched to any gene: 5. In DNA, the CDR3 is TGTGCCAGTAGTCGTCAGCGGGATTACAATGAGCAGTTCTTC. Translated, it gives CASSRQRDYNEQFF.

The V and J genes are TRBV5-1 and TRBJ1-6, with 11 positions matching TRBD1. The CDR3 covers 14 residues. Unmatched junction bases numbered 3, after V lost 3 bases and J lost 10 bases. Germline values: CDR1 SGHRS, CDR2 YFSETQ. CDR3 sequence: CASSYGQGASPLHF. Here the CDR3 DNA reads TGCGCCAGCAGCTATGGACAGGGGGCCTCACCCCTCCACTTT.

The CDR3 DNA is TGTGCCAGCAGTGAACGGGGGGGACCCTACGAGCAGTACTTC. Encoded protein: CASSERGGPYEQYF. The chain uses TRBV6-4 and TRBJ2-7, with 8 nucleotides matching TRBD2. Trimming at V came to 3 bases and at J to 2 bases, leaving 3 bases not matched to a gene. The CDR3 loop spans 14 amino acids. Germline V CDR1 and CDR2: MRHNA, SNTAGT.

The rearrangement joins TRBV25-1 to TRBJ1-2; 7 positions agree with TRBD1. The CDR3 has 13 residues. CDR1 and CDR2 from the germline V gene are MGHDK and SYGVNS. After removal of 2 bases from V and 7 bases from J, the junction contained 4 bases not matched to a gene. In DNA form, the CDR3 reads TGTGCCAGCAGTGAACCAGGGGGGCTTGGCTACACCTTC. Translating it yields CASSEPGGLGYTF.

Points on this clone: The junction differs from germline at one of its ends, possibly a read error. The chain has TRBV7-9 and TRBJ2-1; 15 nucleotides line up with TRBD2. Germline values: CDR1 SEHNR, CDR2 FQNEAQ (reference sequence). The CDR3 is 18 amino acids. Written as DNA, the CDR3 is TGTTCCAGCAGCTCCTCCGGACTAGCGGGAGGGGCCTACAATGAGCAGTTCTTC. Protein: CSSSSSGLAGGAYNEQFF.

V is TRBV21-1 and J is TRBJ2-7; the DNA was not used to check the table's D call, TRBD2. TRBV21-1 is tagged as a pseudogene. There are 13 residues in the CDR3. CDR3 protein: CASRPSGLYEQYF. DNA for the CDR3: TGTGCCAGCCGGCCTAGCGGGCTCTACGAGCAGTACTTC.

The chain links TRBV7-8 to TRBJ2-1; possibly TRBD2 for D (7 bases). V was pared by 5 bases and J by 13 bases, with 21 bases between. In germline, CDR1 is SGHVS, CDR2 FQNEAQ. CDR3 length: 14 amino acids. CDR3 nucleotide sequence: TGTGCCAGCAGCCCAAGCCGGGCGGGGGCTCCTCAGTTCTTC. The encoded protein is CASSPSRAGAPQFF.

V and J are TRBV11-2 and TRBJ2-7, with a tentative D call TRBD1 (5 bases). This CDR3 comprises 13 residues. V shed 4 bases and J shed 2 bases, with 9 bases lying between them. The V gene's germline CDR1 is SGHAT and CDR2 FQNNGV. The CDR3 sequence is CASSSRTPYEQYF. Written as DNA, the CDR3 is TGTGCCAGCAGCTCGCGGACACCCTACGAGCAGTACTTC. The whole variable domain, filled in from reference TRBV11-2 and TRBJ2-7, reads EAGVAQSPRYKIIEKRQSVAFWCNPISGHATLYWYQQILGQGPKLLIQFQNNGVVDDSQLPKDRFSAERLKGVDSTLKIQPAKLEDSAVYLCASSSRTPYEQYFGPGTRLTVT.

This sequence joins TRBV2 and TRBJ2-7, with 14 bases matching TRBD2. The V segment lost 8 bases and the J segment 7 bases; nucleotides outside the gene matches: 10. The CDR3 loop spans 15 amino acids. CDR1 is SNHLY, CDR2 FYNNEI, per germline. The CDR3 bases are TGTGCCAGCCTCGGACTAGCGGGAGGATTCGGAGAGCAGTACTTC. It translates to CASLGLAGGFGEQYF.

The V gene is TRBV9, the J gene TRBJ2-2; 8 bases align to TRBD1. The CDR3 runs 16 residues. Germline-derived CDR1 and CDR2 are SGDLS and YYNGEE. V was clipped by 4 bases and J by 1 base; unmatched bases: 6. The DNA of the CDR3 is TGTGCCAGCAGCCCGCCGGACAGGGTGAACACCGGGGAGCTGTTTTTT. This encodes CASSPPDRVNTGELFF.

The V gene is TRBV12-2, the J gene TRBJ2-7; TRBD1 is the table's D call and was not checked against the DNA. TRBV12-2 is a listed pseudogene. The CDR3 runs 16 residues. CDR3 DNA: TGTGCAAGTCGCTTAGCCCTGACAGGGCTGCCCTACGAGCAGTACTTC. Its translation: CASRLALTGLPYEQYF.

The V and J genes are TRBV27 and TRBJ2-1, with 10 nucleotides matching TRBD1. Germline CDR1 reads MNHEY; CDR2 reads SMNVEV (reference sequence). This CDR3 spans 15 amino acids. V dropped 5 bases and J dropped 8; count of bases not matched to a gene: 9. CDR3 sequence reads: CASSQTGTGVYEQFF. The CDR3 nucleotides read TGTGCCAGCAGTCAAACCGGGACAGGGGTCTATGAGCAGTTCTTC.

This chain links TRBV7-9 with TRBJ2-5; 9 nucleotides agree with TRBD1. Germline V gives CDR1 SEHNR, CDR2 FQNEAQ (reference sequence). The V segment lost 3 bases and the J segment 5 bases; nucleotides outside the gene matches: 13. The CDR3 has 17 amino acids. The CDR3 reads CASSFSPGTGLDETQYF. The CDR3 coding sequence is TGTGCCAGCAGCTTTTCACCCGGGACAGGGTTAGACGAGACCCAGTACTTC.

The V call is TRBV27, the J call TRBJ1-1; 7 bases are shared with TRBD1. The CDR3 loop spans 18 amino acids. CDR1 MNHEY and CDR2 SMNVEV come from the germline V gene (reference sequence). The V segment lost 2 bases and the J segment 0 bases; nucleotides outside the gene matches: 12. Written as DNA, the CDR3 is TGTGCCAGCAGTTTAGCTAATGGGAACAGGGGCATGAACACTGAAGCTTTCTTT. Translation gives CASSLANGNRGMNTEAFF.

The chain employs TRBV2 and TRBJ2-7, with 9 bases fitting TRBD1. The germline V gene encodes CDR1 SNHLY and CDR2 FYNNEI. V lost 7 bases to trimming and J lost 2 bases; unmatched junction nucleotides: 9. The CDR3 totals 15 residues. This CDR3 reads CASTLGGTGTYEQYF. CDR3 coding DNA: TGTGCCAGCACCCTAGGGGGGACAGGGACCTACGAGCAGTACTTC. Filled out from reference TRBV2 and TRBJ2-7, the complete variable domain reads EPEVTQTPSHQVTQMGQEVILRCVPISNHLYFYWYRQILGQKVEFLVSFYNNEISEKSEIFDDQFSVERPDGSNFTLKIRSTKLEDSAMYFCASTLGGTGTYEQYFGPGTRLTVT.

The chain has TRBV5-5 and TRBJ2-7, with 8 bases that match TRBD1. The germline gives CDR1 SGHKS, CDR2 YYEKEE (reference sequence). The trim removed 4 bases at V and 5 bases at J, leaving 14 bases unmatched. CDR3 length: 16 residues. CDR3: CASSTTGRQGRDEQYF. The CDR3 nucleotides read TGTGCCAGCAGCACTACGGGGCGACAGGGGCGCGACGAGCAGTACTTC.

This clone has just one count. CDR3 nucleotides: TGTGCCAGCAGGATACAGGGGAACACTGAAGCTTTCTTT. Its protein product is CASRIQGNTEAFF. The V gene is TRBV6-1, the J gene TRBJ1-1, with D possibly TRBD1 on 6 matching bases. CDR3 length equals 13 residues. V gave up 6 bases and J gave up 1 base, with 9 bases separating them. The germline V gene encodes CDR1 MNHNS and CDR2 SASEGT.

This chain connects TRBV6-1 to TRBJ2-5, with TRBD1 identical over 8 bases. The germline V gene has CDR1 MNHNS and CDR2 SASEGT. Trimming cost V 6 bases and J 4 bases; bases outside gene matches: 4. The CDR3 covers 13 residues. The CDR3 loop is CASRTGGRETQYF. The CDR3 DNA follows: TGTGCCAGCAGAACAGGGGGTCGAGAGACCCAGTACTTC.

The chain is built from TRBV5-1 and TRBJ2-3, with no clear D. Deletions cut 1 base from V and 0 bases from J, with 12 bases between. CDR3 size: 16 residues. CDR1 SGHRS and CDR2 YFSETQ come from the germline V gene. The CDR3 sequence is CASSLTGWQSTDTQYF. In DNA, the CDR3 is TGCGCCAGCAGCTTGACGGGTTGGCAGAGCACAGATACGCAGTATTTT. The complete variable domain, with remaining parts taken from reference TRBV5-1 and TRBJ2-3, reads KAGVTQTPRYLIKTRGQQVTLSCSPISGHRSVSWYQQTPGQGLQFLFEYFSETQRNKGNFPGRFSGRQFSNSRSEMNVSTLELGDSALYLCASSLTGWQSTDTQYFGPGTRLTVL.

The V call is TRBV7-8, the J call TRBJ1-5; D gene ambiguous. The CDR3 has 12 amino acids. V lost 3 bases to trimming and J lost 3 bases, with 3 bases between them. CDR1 is SGHVS, CDR2 FQNEAQ, per germline. The DNA of the CDR3 is TGTGCCAGCAGCTTCATCAATCAGCCCCAGCATTTT. It is translated as CASSFINQPQHF.

The chain joins TRBV5-1 to TRBJ1-1; 12 bases fit TRBD1. Germline lookup yields CDR1 SGHRS and CDR2 YFSETQ. This CDR3 has 19 amino acids. V was clipped by 1 base and J by 4 bases; unmatched bases: 14. The CDR3 spells CASSLIPGQGARFGTEAFF. DNA for the CDR3: TGCGCCAGCAGCTTGATACCGGGACAGGGGGCGAGGTTCGGCACTGAAGCTTTCTTT.

The chain combines TRBV9 with TRBJ1-1; possibly TRBD1 for D (5 bases). Trimming took off 0 bases at V and 0 bases at J, with 15 bases between the two ends. Germline V gene data show CDR1 as SGDLS and CDR2 as YYNGEE. The CDR3 has 17 residues. CDR3 region: CASSVGQGGPMNTEAFF. The DNA for the CDR3 is TGTGCCAGCAGCGTAGGTCAGGGCGGTCCCATGAACACTGAAGCTTTCTTT.

The rearrangement uses TRBV18 and TRBJ1-1; D gene unclear. The germline CDR1 and CDR2 sequences are KGHSH and LQKENI. Trimming took off 3 bases at V and 10 bases at J, with 15 bases between the two ends. This CDR3 region has 13 residues. The CDR3 is CASSPIGEVRAFF. The CDR3 nucleotides read TGTGCCAGCTCACCGATTGGGGAGGTGAGAGCTTTCTTT.

V gene TRBV30 combines with J gene TRBJ1-3, with TRBD1 matching 8 bases. The trim removed 3 bases at V and 5 bases at J, leaving 6 bases unmatched. CDR1 and CDR2 from the germline V gene are GTSNPN and SVGIG (reference sequence). The CDR3 is made up of 14 amino acids. The CDR3 nucleotides read TGTGCCTGGAGCGCAGGGGGCGTCCGAAACACCATATATTTT. Its translation is CAWSAGGVRNTIYF.